The clone carrying this T cell receptor beta chain was seen a handful of times. This CDR3 is built from 14 residues. V dropped 6 bases and J dropped 4 bases, with 15 bases sitting between them. Germline values: CDR1 MNHEY, CDR2 SVGEGT. These data are taken from a study of response to subunit inactivated influenza vaccine. A single record per CDR3 protein comes from TCRdb applying MiXCR to the RT-PCR reads. The table has around 710,000 distinct CDR3 sequences, approximately 14% seen once. Sequenced material: PBMCs from blood, taken 14 to 15 days before vaccination. The chain recombines TRBV6-2 or TRBV6-3 with TRBJ2-5, with D perhaps TRBD1 (8 bases). The sequence derives from a man aged 45-65 years who received an inactivated influenza vaccine. CDR3 sequence: CASSLYRGGETQYF. The CDR3 bases are TGTGCCAGCAGCTTATACAGGGGGGGAGAGACCCAGTACTTC.